The present TCR beta chain was sequenced within a study of early T cells in non-severe SARS-CoV-2 infection. Across the study: Chains from this unsorted whole-blood bulk RNA could not be paired.

TCRdb passed the 5' RACE reads through MiXCR, listing each CDR3 protein once. The profile shows about 22,000 distinct CDR3 sequences, approximately 5% of them singletons. Germline V lookup: CDR1 SNHLY, CDR2 FYNNEI. This CDR3 region has 16 residues. V lost 4 bases to trimming and J lost 7 bases, with 22 bases between them. Sample: whole blood. V usage is TRBV2 and J usage is TRBJ1-2; D possibly corresponds to TRBD1 (6 bases). The receptor was isolated from an adult who was a healthcare worker with PCR-confirmed SARS-CoV-2 infection or an uninfected control (not recorded which). As DNA, the CDR3 is TGTGCCAGCAGTGTCGGGCAGGGGTCCGCGTATCCTGGCTACACCTTC. Its protein is CASSVGQGSAYPGYTF.